The text below deals with one T cell receptor (beta chain). The antigen remains undetermined. This specimen belongs to a study of cytomegalovirus exposure and HLA in healthy donors. General study results and limits: Compared with the approximately 680-donor mean, an Asian-associated ancestry cluster reportedly had fewer N-insertions, according to a later analysis.

The junction had 7 bases not matched to a gene; V was cut back by 3 bases and J by 8 bases. Germline values: CDR1 LNHDA, CDR2 SQIVND (reference sequence). The CDR3 has 14 residues. PCR used 60 Vbeta primers and 13 Jbeta primers. TCRdb's table, derived via immunoSEQ multiplex PCR, lists solely in-frame clones and lacks some. The table shows some 200,000 clones, with around four fifths occurring only once. The sequencing sample was made of PBMCs. The clonotype comes from a female donor in good health and CMV-seronegative. V is TRBV19 and J is TRBJ2-1; the match to TRBD2 covers 7 bases. The CDR3, as DNA: TGTGCCAGTAGTATTAGGTTGGGGAGGGATGAGCAGTTCTTC. It specifies CASSIRLGRDEQFF.